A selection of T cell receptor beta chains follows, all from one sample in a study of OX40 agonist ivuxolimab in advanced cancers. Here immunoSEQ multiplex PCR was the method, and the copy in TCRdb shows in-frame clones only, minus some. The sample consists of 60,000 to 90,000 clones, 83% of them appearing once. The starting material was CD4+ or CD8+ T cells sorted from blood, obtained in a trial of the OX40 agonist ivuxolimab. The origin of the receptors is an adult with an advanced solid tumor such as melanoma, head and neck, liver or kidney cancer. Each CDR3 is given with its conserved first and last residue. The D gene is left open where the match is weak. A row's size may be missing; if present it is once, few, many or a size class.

CDR3 DNA: TGCGCCAGCAGTCAACAGGGGGCTACTGAAGCTTTCTTT
CDR3 protein: CASSQQGATEAFF
V gene: TRBV10-2
J gene: TRBJ1-1
clone size: -
D gene: TRBD1

CDR3 DNA: TGCGCCAGCAGTCGTCCCGGGACAGGGGCCTACAATGAGCAGTTCTTC
CDR3 protein: CASSRPGTGAYNEQFF
V gene: TRBV10-1
J gene: TRBJ2-1
clone size: -
D gene: TRBD1

CDR3 DNA: TGTGCCAGCAGTTTCGGGGGGGCCGACACCGGGGAGCTGTTTTTT
CDR3 protein: CASSFGGADTGELFF
V gene: TRBV28
J gene: TRBJ2-2
clone size: -
D gene: TRBD2

CDR3 DNA: TGTGCCAGCAGCTTAAAGGTTGGGACAGGGGGCTCTGGGGCCAACGTCCTGACTTTC
CDR3 protein: CASSLKVGTGGSGANVLTF
V gene: TRBV7-9
J gene: TRBJ2-6
clone size: -
D gene: TRBD1

CDR3 DNA: TGTGCCAGCAGTCTAGACGGACAGGGTAGATCACCCCTCCACTTT
CDR3 protein: CASSLDGQGRSPLHF
V gene: TRBV27
J gene: TRBJ1-6
clone size: -
D gene: TRBD1

CDR3 DNA: TGCGCCAGCAGCTTGGACGGAAAGATAAACTATGGCTACACCTTC
CDR3 protein: CASSLDGKINYGYTF
V gene: TRBV5-1
J gene: TRBJ1-2
clone size: -
D gene: -

CDR3 DNA: TGCGCCAGCAGCTACCCCCTGCCTAGCAATCATGAGCAGTTCTTC
CDR3 protein: CASSYPLPSNHEQFF
V gene: TRBV5-1
J gene: TRBJ2-1
clone size: -
D gene: -

CDR3 DNA: TGTGCCACTCTACCCGGGACAGGGGGAGGTACGCCCCAGCATTTT
CDR3 protein: CATLPGTGGGTPQHF
V gene: TRBV19
J gene: TRBJ1-5
clone size: -
D gene: TRBD1

CDR3 DNA: TGTGCCAGCTCACCCGAAGACCGGTCTAATAGCAATCAGCCCCAGCATTTT
CDR3 protein: CASSPEDRSNSNQPQHF
V gene: TRBV18
J gene: TRBJ1-5
clone size: -
D gene: -

CDR3 DNA: TGTGCCAGCAGTACCGGAGCCGAGGGGAATCAGCCCCAGCATTTT
CDR3 protein: CASSTGAEGNQPQHF
V gene: TRBV28
J gene: TRBJ1-5
clone size: -
D gene: -

CDR3 DNA: TGTGCCAGCAGCTTGGCCCCAGCGGGGGGTTTAAATGAGCAGTTCTTC
CDR3 protein: CASSLAPAGGLNEQFF
V gene: TRBV5-4
J gene: TRBJ2-1
clone size: few
D gene: TRBD2

CDR3 DNA: TGTGCCAGCAGTTTATCGAGGCGACTAGCGGGGGAGGAGCAGTACTTC
CDR3 protein: CASSLSRRLAGEEQYF
V gene: TRBV27
J gene: TRBJ2-7
clone size: -
D gene: TRBD2

CDR3 DNA: TGTGCCAGCAACATGTACGGGGAGCAGTACTTC
CDR3 protein: CASNMYGEQYF
V gene: TRBV6-5
J gene: TRBJ2-7
clone size: once
D gene: -

CDR3 DNA: TGTGCCACAGGGACAACTGGAAACACCATATATTTT
CDR3 protein: CATGTTGNTIYF
V gene: TRBV15
J gene: TRBJ1-3
clone size: -
D gene: -

CDR3 DNA: TGCAGCGTTGAAGGGACAGGGGGCTACGAGCAGTACTTC
CDR3 protein: CSVEGTGGYEQYF
V gene: TRBV29-1
J gene: TRBJ2-7
clone size: -
D gene: TRBD1

CDR3 DNA: TGCGCCAGCATTTCGGACGGCAGGGGAACGGAGACCCAGTACTTC
CDR3 protein: CASISDGRGTETQYF
V gene: TRBV5-1
J gene: TRBJ2-5
clone size: once
D gene: -

CDR3 DNA: TGTGCCAGCAGCCCAGGGGGCGCGGGGGAGACCCAGTACTTC
CDR3 protein: CASSPGGAGETQYF
V gene: TRBV11-3
J gene: TRBJ2-5
clone size: once
D gene: TRBD1

CDR3 DNA: TGTGCCAGCAGCGGCCGTTACCAAACATCGTCAACTTTCTTT
CDR3 protein: CASSGRYQTSSTFF
V gene: TRBV6-5
J gene: TRBJ1-1
clone size: -
D gene: -

CDR3 DNA: TGTGCCAGCAGCCCCCGGACAGGGTCCGAACCCCCCGGGGAGCTGTTTTTT
CDR3 protein: CASSPRTGSEPPGELFF
V gene: TRBV11-1
J gene: TRBJ2-2
clone size: -
D gene: TRBD1

CDR3 DNA: TGTGCCAGCAGCTTCCGGGGGGAAAACATTCAGTACTTC
CDR3 protein: CASSFRGENIQYF
V gene: TRBV5-6
J gene: TRBJ2-4
clone size: -
D gene: TRBD2

CDR3 DNA: TGCGCCAGCAGCTTGGCCGTTCAGGCAACCTACAATGAGCAGTTCTTC
CDR3 protein: CASSLAVQATYNEQFF
V gene: TRBV5-1
J gene: TRBJ2-1
clone size: -
D gene: -

CDR3 DNA: TGTGCCAGCAGCTTGGCAGGGACAGGGAGTACCGGGGAGCTGTTTTTT
CDR3 protein: CASSLAGTGSTGELFF
V gene: TRBV5-4
J gene: TRBJ2-2
clone size: -
D gene: TRBD1

CDR3 DNA: TGTGCCAGCAGTCCGGGACAGACATACACAGATACGCAGTATTTT
CDR3 protein: CASSPGQTYTDTQYF
V gene: TRBV27
J gene: TRBJ2-3
clone size: -
D gene: TRBD1

CDR3 DNA: TGTGCCAGCAAACCAGGCCTAGCGGGGGCGAGCTCCTACAATGAGCAGTTCTTC
CDR3 protein: CASKPGLAGASSYNEQFF
V gene: TRBV18
J gene: TRBJ2-1
clone size: -
D gene: TRBD2

CDR3 DNA: TGTGCCAGCAGATCCGGCAGGGATGGCTACACCTTC
CDR3 protein: CASRSGRDGYTF
V gene: TRBV2
J gene: TRBJ1-2
clone size: -
D gene: -

CDR3 DNA: TGTGCCAGCAGTTTCCCTTCCTACGAGCAGTACTTC
CDR3 protein: CASSFPSYEQYF
V gene: TRBV28
J gene: TRBJ2-7
clone size: -
D gene: -

CDR3 DNA: TGCGCCAGCAGCGGTTCCCAGACTAGCGGGAGAAAGCAGTTCTTC
CDR3 protein: CASSGSQTSGRKQFF
V gene: TRBV5-1
J gene: TRBJ2-1
clone size: -
D gene: TRBD2

CDR3 DNA: TGTGCCAGCAGCTCCTCTAGCGGGGGGACCGGGGAGCTGTTTTTT
CDR3 protein: CASSSSSGGTGELFF
V gene: TRBV7-2
J gene: TRBJ2-2
clone size: many
D gene: TRBD2

CDR3 DNA: TGTGCCATCAGTCCCGATGACGGCCTTCCCGTCGTCACAGATACGCAGTATTTT
CDR3 protein: CAISPDDGLPVVTDTQYF
V gene: TRBV10-3
J gene: TRBJ2-3
clone size: -
D gene: -

CDR3 DNA: TGTGCCAGTAGTTCCCGGGACAGGGGACAAGAGACCCAGTACTTC
CDR3 protein: CASSSRDRGQETQYF
V gene: TRBV19
J gene: TRBJ2-5
clone size: -
D gene: TRBD1

CDR3 DNA: TGTGCCAGCTCACAGGGACAGGGGAGCTCCTACGAGCAGTACTTC
CDR3 protein: CASSQGQGSSYEQYF
V gene: TRBV18
J gene: TRBJ2-7
clone size: -
D gene: TRBD1

CDR3 DNA: TGTGCCAGCAGCTTAGGGCAGACCTATAATGAAAAACTGTTTTTT
CDR3 protein: CASSLGQTYNEKLFF
V gene: TRBV11-2
J gene: TRBJ1-4
clone size: -
D gene: -

CDR3 DNA: TGTGCCAGCAGGCCGGGGGGGGGTTCACCCCTCCACTTT
CDR3 protein: CASRPGGGSPLHF
V gene: TRBV6-6
J gene: TRBJ1-6
clone size: -
D gene: -

CDR3 DNA: TGTGCCTGGAGTACTTACGGACAGGGGGGAAATCAGCCCCAGCATTTT
CDR3 protein: CAWSTYGQGGNQPQHF
V gene: TRBV30
J gene: TRBJ1-5
clone size: -
D gene: TRBD1

CDR3 DNA: TGCGCCAGCAGCACTCCAGGGGGGACTGAAGCTTTCTTT
CDR3 protein: CASSTPGGTEAFF
V gene: TRBV5-1
J gene: TRBJ1-1
clone size: -
D gene: TRBD1

CDR3 DNA: TGTGCCGCGGGGGCAGGGGGATTGAAGACCCAGTACTTC
CDR3 protein: CAAGAGGLKTQYF
V gene: TRBV28
J gene: TRBJ2-5
clone size: -
D gene: -

CDR3 DNA: TGTGCCAGCAGTTTATCGGGGAAGGGAACCAAAAACATTCAGTACTTC
CDR3 protein: CASSLSGKGTKNIQYF
V gene: TRBV27
J gene: TRBJ2-4
clone size: -
D gene: -

CDR3 DNA: TGCAGCGGCGCTCCGCCTGAAGGAACCCAGTACTTC
CDR3 protein: CSGAPPEGTQYF
V gene: TRBV29-1
J gene: TRBJ2-5
clone size: -
D gene: -

CDR3 DNA: TGTGCCAGCAGCTGGGACAGAAATCAGCCCCAGCATTTT
CDR3 protein: CASSWDRNQPQHF
V gene: TRBV28
J gene: TRBJ1-5
clone size: -
D gene: TRBD1

CDR3 DNA: TGTGCCAGCGGGAGGTTGGAGGGCACAGATACGCAGTATTTT
CDR3 protein: CASGRLEGTDTQYF
V gene: TRBV7-9
J gene: TRBJ2-3
clone size: -
D gene: -

CDR3 DNA: TGTGCCAGCAGCTTAGCTACTAGCGGGGGCCGGGAGACCCAGTACTTC
CDR3 protein: CASSLATSGGRETQYF
V gene: TRBV13
J gene: TRBJ2-5
clone size: -
D gene: TRBD2

CDR3 DNA: TGCAGCTCCAGACGGGTCCAAGAGACCCAGTACTTC
CDR3 protein: CSSRRVQETQYF
V gene: TRBV29-1
J gene: TRBJ2-5
clone size: -
D gene: -

CDR3 DNA: TGTGCCAGCAGTCGACAGGGGAAGTATCGCGAAGCTTTCTTT
CDR3 protein: CASSRQGKYREAFF
V gene: TRBV5-4
J gene: TRBJ1-1
clone size: -
D gene: TRBD1

CDR3 DNA: TGTGCCAGCAGTATGGTAGCGGGAGGGCAGTTCTTC
CDR3 protein: CASSMVAGGQFF
V gene: TRBV27
J gene: TRBJ2-1
clone size: -
D gene: TRBD2

CDR3 DNA: TGTGCCAGTAGTATAGGGGACACAGGGACTGAAGCTTTCTTT
CDR3 protein: CASSIGDTGTEAFF
V gene: TRBV19
J gene: TRBJ1-1
clone size: -
D gene: -

CDR3 DNA: TGTGCCAGCAGCTTAGGCCCACCATCAGGGGAGCAGTACTTC
CDR3 protein: CASSLGPPSGEQYF
V gene: TRBV11-2
J gene: TRBJ2-7
clone size: -
D gene: -

CDR3 DNA: TGTGCCAGCTCACCCACCCGTATTTCTGGGAGTGAGCAGTTCTTC
CDR3 protein: CASSPTRISGSEQFF
V gene: TRBV18
J gene: TRBJ2-1
clone size: once
D gene: -

CDR3 DNA: TGTGCCAGCAGTTTAGAGGGAATCTTCTATGGCTACACCTTC
CDR3 protein: CASSLEGIFYGYTF
V gene: TRBV28
J gene: TRBJ1-2
clone size: -
D gene: -

CDR3 DNA: TGTGCCTGGAGTGGCGGACTAGCGGGTTATAGAGAGCAGTACTTC
CDR3 protein: CAWSGGLAGYREQYF
V gene: TRBV30
J gene: TRBJ2-7
clone size: -
D gene: TRBD2

CDR3 DNA: TGTGCCAGCAGCTTAACTGACCAAGAGACCCAGTACTTC
CDR3 protein: CASSLTDQETQYF
V gene: TRBV7-2
J gene: TRBJ2-5
clone size: -
D gene: -

CDR3 DNA: TGTGCCAGCAGCCAAGGAGAGGGGGCCGACGAGCAGTACTTC
CDR3 protein: CASSQGEGADEQYF
V gene: TRBV4-2
J gene: TRBJ2-7
clone size: -
D gene: TRBD1